The 10 T cell receptor beta chains reported below all come from one sample, sequenced in a study of regulatory T cells in long-lasting Graves disease. The time point was: newly diagnosed GD, antithyroid drugs for less than 3 months. There was RNA extracted from PBMCs, and the TCR library was made from it. TCR beta libraries were built with iRepertoire HTBI primers and Arm-PCR of CDR3 regions. TCRdb processed the multiplex PCR reads anew with MiXCR; each CDR3 protein has one entry. The sample has roughly 360,000 distinct CDR3 sequences; over 9.5% are singletons. The sample was also linked to a second study, of T cells in Graves' hyperthyroidism and ophthalmopathy.

Sequencing was performed on peripheral blood mononuclear cells (PBMCs), taken at new diagnosis, from a patient treated with antithyroid drugs. All receptors come from a woman under 30 with Graves disease.

The chain couples TRBV5-1 to TRBJ2-1; a possible D gene is TRBD1 (6 bases). Germline V gene data show CDR1 as SGHRS and CDR2 as YFSETQ. V lost 0 bases, J lost 10 bases, and 14 bases lay in between. The CDR3 length is 14 residues. CDR3 residues: CASSLGQVSSEQFF. For the CDR3, the DNA is TGCGCCAGCAGCTTGGGACAGGTTTCCTCAGAGCAGTTCTTC. Complete variable domain (other parts from reference TRBV5-1 and TRBJ2-1): KAGVTQTPRYLIKTRGQQVTLSCSPISGHRSVSWYQQTPGQGLQFLFEYFSETQRNKGNFPGRFSGRQFSNSRSEMNVSTLELGDSALYLCASSLGQVSSEQFFGPGTRLTVL.

There are a few counts of this clonotype. The chain has TRBV5-5 and TRBJ1-1; maybe TRBD1 (5 bases). V was pared by 7 bases and J by 2 bases, with 15 bases between. The CDR3 runs 14 residues. Germline V gives CDR1 SGHKS, CDR2 YYEKEE (reference sequence). The CDR3 DNA sequence: TGTGCCAGCGGCTCGGGGGATTTAAACACTGAAGCTTTCTTT. It yields the protein CASGSGDLNTEAFF.

The rearrangement joins TRBV19 to TRBJ1-1, with D hard to call. Trimming shortened V by 5 bases and J by 4 bases, and 8 bases separated the two germline ends. In germline, CDR1 is LNHDA, CDR2 SQIVND (reference sequence). This CDR3 contains 12 residues. In DNA, the CDR3 is TGTGCCAGTAGTCTGGCCAGCACTGAAGCTTTCTTT. Protein: CASSLASTEAFF.

A few counts support this clonotype. The rearrangement uses TRBV27 and TRBJ2-1; 8 nucleotides agree with TRBD1. The CDR3 has 14 amino acids. The germline V gene has CDR1 MNHEY and CDR2 SMNVEV (reference sequence). The ends lost 4 bases at V and 7 bases at J; junction bases unmatched: 6. CDR3 amino acids: CASSSTGAPNEQFF. The DNA for the CDR3 is TGTGCCAGCAGTTCGACAGGGGCGCCAAATGAGCAGTTCTTC.

This clonotype occurred many times. The gene calls are TRBV20-1 and TRBJ2-1; the D gene is possibly TRBD1 (5 bases). Germline-derived CDR1 and CDR2 are DFQATT and SNEGSKA (reference sequence). Trimming pared 0 bases from V and 9 bases from J, leaving 9 bases between. CDR3 length: 12 residues. CDR3 nucleotides: TGCAGTGCTAGAGAAGACAGTGGTGAGCAGTTCTTC. Translating it yields CSAREDSGEQFF.

The table lists this clonotype with many counts. The J gene is TRBJ2-2, the V gene TRBV20-1; possibly TRBD1 for D (6 bases). V was clipped by 0 bases and J by 2 bases, with 16 bases between them. There are 17 residues in the CDR3. Per germline, CDR1 DFQATT and CDR2 SNEGSKA (reference sequence). CDR3 nucleotide sequence: TGCAGTGCTAGAGATGAGTGGCAGGGGCGAAACACCGGGGAGCTGTTTTTT. This gives the protein CSARDEWQGRNTGELFF.

The sample holds many counts of this clonotype. The chain combines TRBV11-2 with TRBJ2-1; 7 bases are shared with TRBD2. Germline V lookup: CDR1 SGHAT, CDR2 FQNNGV. CDR3 length: 15 amino acids. Losses at the gene ends were 4 bases for V and 0 bases for J; bases not matched to a gene: 3. The CDR3 DNA follows: TGTGCCAGCAGCTATCTAGCGGACTCCTACAATGAGCAGTTCTTC. Translation: CASSYLADSYNEQFF.

J is TRBJ2-1 and V is TRBV19; 11 bases fit TRBD2. CDR1 is LNHDA and CDR2 is SQIVND in the germline V gene (reference sequence). Trimming at V came to 6 bases and at J to 8 bases, leaving 18 bases not matched to a gene. The CDR3 spans 18 residues. CDR3 residues: CASSLLPKTSGSVDEQFF. The CDR3 DNA reads as TGTGCCAGTAGCCTACTCCCGAAAACTAGCGGGAGTGTCGATGAGCAGTTCTTC. The entire variable domain, with the rest obtained from reference TRBV19 and TRBJ2-1, is as follows: DGGITQSPKYLFRKEGQNVTLSCEQNLNHDAMYWYRQDPGQGLRLIYYSQIVNDFQKGDIAEGYSVSREKKESFPLTVTSAQKNPTAFYLCASSLLPKTSGSVDEQFFGPGTRLTVL.

In this sample, this clonotype turned up many times. The chain carries TRBV20-1 and TRBJ2-3; D uncertain. The CDR3 length is 16 residues. V lost 3 bases and J 1 base, leaving 17 bases between the germline ends. The germline V gene has CDR1 DFQATT and CDR2 SNEGSKA (reference sequence). The CDR3 bases are TGCAGTGCTAGCACTCACGGGCGGATTGGCACAGATACGCAGTATTTT. This encodes CSASTHGRIGTDTQYF.

This clonotype appeared many times. The rearrangement links TRBV14 to TRBJ2-1, with no clear D. CDR1 and CDR2 (germline): SGHDN, FVKESK. V gave up 3 bases and J gave up 6 bases, with 12 bases separating them. CDR3 length: 14 residues. In DNA form, the CDR3 reads TGTGCCAGCAGCCATGTGACTGGAATCAATGAGCAGTTCTTC. Its protein product is CASSHVTGINEQFF.